This TCR beta chain was recovered during a study of blood T cell repertoires in COVID-19 (TCRdb year 2020). Background on the whole study: Collaborator samples came from the United States, Italy and Spain and covered acute and convalescent phases of COVID-19. The samples were drawn from two sources: the first 160 participants of the ongoing ImmuneRACE study, and some 1,300 subjects contributed by 6 global collaborators. The sample metadata nearly always contained a de-identified subject ID, COVID-19 status, age in years and sex. HLA class I and class II types, where available, came from metadata supplied by the sample provider rather than from assay-based typing. The repertoires were released in a freely available public database meant as a resource for research on the immune response to SARS-CoV-2. The dataset comprised deeply sampled blood TCRbeta repertoires from subjects exposed to, actively infected with, or recovered from COVID-19. The material from the prospective study consisted of cDNA or gDNA derived from T cells, B-cell-depleted T cells, or PBMCs. Points the paper makes about the study in general: Clinical and demographic metadata were provided uncurated, with the amount varying by source and participant.

TCRbeta CDR3 regions were amplified from genomic DNA using the immunoSEQ Assay, a bias-controlled multiplex PCR. The source study handled its data this way. Within the assay, amplification of reference gene primers was used to estimate how many nucleated cells each sample contained. Sequence reads were collapsed and filtered to measure the absolute abundance of every unique TCRbeta CDR3 rearrangement. For each sample, productive Simpson clonality was calculated as the square root of Simpson's diversity index across productive rearrangements. The table was pulled from immuneACCESS by TCRdb, which kept in-frame rearrangements only. Such tables lose some clones; where checked, under half of the loss comes from unresolved V genes, and the rest has no known cause. V and J calls plus clone size are reproduced from that table; the DNA served to infer D and trimming. This sample lists about 89,000 clones; over 90% were detected once. The biggest ten clones account for less than 5% of the sample.

Notes on this clone: Its antigen has not been determined. Base quality data are lacking; no much larger clone is found one base away.

Whole blood was collected in K2EDTA tubes by collaborating institutions according to the institutions' own protocols. For TCRbeta analysis, collaborators shipped samples as frozen whole blood, isolated PBMCs, or DNA extracted from either of those sample types. The V end gives up 0 bases and the J end 7 bases, leaving 5 bases in the junction not matched to a gene. As encoded in the germline V gene (reference sequence), CDR1 is SGHNT while CDR2 is YYREEE. The CDR3 runs 15 residues from the cysteine to the phenylalanine. The DNA shown is the 45-base CDR3, in frame from base 1. The origin of this receptor is a human donor with active COVID-19. The donor label of this sample is uncertain. Recombination connected TRBV5-4 to TRBJ2-7; 12 junctional bases match TRBD2. Specimen: peripheral blood. The CDR3 reads as follows: CASSLASGRAGEQYF. In nucleotide form, the sequence is TGTGCCAGCAGCTTGGCTAGCGGGAGGGCCGGAGAGCAGTACTTC. With the portions outside the CDR3 filled from the reference TRBV5-4 and TRBJ2-7 genes, the complete variable region becomes ETGVTQSPTHLIKTRGQQVTLRCSSQSGHNTVSWYQQALGQGPQFIFQYYREEENGRGNFPPRFSGLQFPNYSSELNVNALELDDSALYLCASSLASGRAGEQYFGPGTRLTVT.